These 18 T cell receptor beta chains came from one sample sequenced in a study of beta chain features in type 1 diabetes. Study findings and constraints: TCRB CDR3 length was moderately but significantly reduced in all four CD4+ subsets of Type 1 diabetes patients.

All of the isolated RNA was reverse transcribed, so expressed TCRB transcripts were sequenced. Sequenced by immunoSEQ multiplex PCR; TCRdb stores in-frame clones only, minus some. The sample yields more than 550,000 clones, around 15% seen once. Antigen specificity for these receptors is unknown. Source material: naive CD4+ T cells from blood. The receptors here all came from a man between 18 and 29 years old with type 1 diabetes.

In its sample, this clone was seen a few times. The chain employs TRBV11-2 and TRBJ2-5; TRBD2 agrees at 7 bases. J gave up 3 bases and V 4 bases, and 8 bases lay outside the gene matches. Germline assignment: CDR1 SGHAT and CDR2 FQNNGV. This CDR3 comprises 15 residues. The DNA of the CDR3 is TGTGCCAGCAGCTCAACCGGGACTACCAAAGAGACCCAGTACTTC. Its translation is CASSSTGTTKETQYF.

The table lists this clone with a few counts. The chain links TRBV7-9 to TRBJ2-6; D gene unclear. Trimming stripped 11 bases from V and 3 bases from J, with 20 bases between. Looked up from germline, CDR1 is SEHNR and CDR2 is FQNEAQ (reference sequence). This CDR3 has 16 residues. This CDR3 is CASSSAWANGANVLTF. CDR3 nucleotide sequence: TGTGCCTCATCTTCAGCGTGGGCAAATGGGGCCAACGTCCTGACTTTC. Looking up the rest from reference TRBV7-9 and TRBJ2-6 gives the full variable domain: DTGVSQNPRHKITKRGQNVTFRCDPISEHNRLYWYRQTLGQGPEFLTYFQNEAQLEKSRLLSDRFSAERPKGSFSTLEIQRTEQGDSAMYLCASSSAWANGANVLTFGAGSRLTVL.

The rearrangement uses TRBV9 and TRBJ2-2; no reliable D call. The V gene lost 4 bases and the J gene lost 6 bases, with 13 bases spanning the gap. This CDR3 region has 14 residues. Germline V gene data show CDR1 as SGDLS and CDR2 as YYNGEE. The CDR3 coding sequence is TGTGCCAGCAGCCAAGACCCTGGCGCCGGGGAGCTGTTTTTT. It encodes CASSQDPGAGELFF.

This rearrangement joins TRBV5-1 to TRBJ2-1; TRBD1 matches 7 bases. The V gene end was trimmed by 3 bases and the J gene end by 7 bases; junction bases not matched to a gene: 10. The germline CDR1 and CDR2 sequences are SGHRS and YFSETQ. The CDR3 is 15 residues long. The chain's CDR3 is CASSSGTDIGNEQFF. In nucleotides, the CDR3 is TGCGCCAGCAGCTCCGGGACAGACATCGGGAATGAGCAGTTCTTC.

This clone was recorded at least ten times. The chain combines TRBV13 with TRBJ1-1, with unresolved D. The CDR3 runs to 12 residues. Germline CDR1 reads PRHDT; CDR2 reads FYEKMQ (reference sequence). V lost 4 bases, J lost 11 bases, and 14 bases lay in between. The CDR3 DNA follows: TGTGCCAGCAGCTCCCGTCCCCTCCCCGCTTTCTTT. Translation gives CASSSRPLPAFF.

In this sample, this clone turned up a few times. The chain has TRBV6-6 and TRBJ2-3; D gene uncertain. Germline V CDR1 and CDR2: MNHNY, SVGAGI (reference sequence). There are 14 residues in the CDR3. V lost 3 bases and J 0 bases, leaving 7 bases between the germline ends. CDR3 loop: CASSYLTSTDTQYF. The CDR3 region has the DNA TGTGCCAGCAGTTATTTGACTAGCACAGATACGCAGTATTTT.

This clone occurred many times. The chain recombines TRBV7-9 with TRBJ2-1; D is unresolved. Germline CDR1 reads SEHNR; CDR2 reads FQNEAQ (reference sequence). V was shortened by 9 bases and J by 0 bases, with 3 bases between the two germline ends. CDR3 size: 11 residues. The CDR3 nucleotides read TGTGCCAGTCCCTCCTACAATGAGCAGTTCTTC. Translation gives CASPSYNEQFF.

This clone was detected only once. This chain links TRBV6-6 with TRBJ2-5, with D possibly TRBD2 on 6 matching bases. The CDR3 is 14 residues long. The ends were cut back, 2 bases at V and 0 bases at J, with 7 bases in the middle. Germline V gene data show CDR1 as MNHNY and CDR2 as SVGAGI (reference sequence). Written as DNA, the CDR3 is TGTGCCAGCAGTTACGGCGGGAACCAAGAGACCCAGTACTTC. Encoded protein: CASSYGGNQETQYF.

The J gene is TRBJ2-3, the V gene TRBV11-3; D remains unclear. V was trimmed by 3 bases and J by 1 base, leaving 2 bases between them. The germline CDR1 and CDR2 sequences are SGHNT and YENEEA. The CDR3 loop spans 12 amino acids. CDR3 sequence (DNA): TGTGCCAGCAGCTTGGGCACAGATACGCAGTATTTT. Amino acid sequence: CASSLGTDTQYF.

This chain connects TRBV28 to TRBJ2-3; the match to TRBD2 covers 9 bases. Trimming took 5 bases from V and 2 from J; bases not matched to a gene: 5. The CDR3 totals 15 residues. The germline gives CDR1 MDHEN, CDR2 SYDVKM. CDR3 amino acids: CASSRGGADTDTQYF. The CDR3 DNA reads TGTGCCAGCAGTCGCGGGGGGGCGGACACAGATACGCAGTATTTT.

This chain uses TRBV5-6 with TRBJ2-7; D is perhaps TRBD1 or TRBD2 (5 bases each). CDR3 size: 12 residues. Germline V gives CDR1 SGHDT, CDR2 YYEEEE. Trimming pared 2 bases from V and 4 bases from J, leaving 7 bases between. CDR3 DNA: TGTGCCAGCAGCTTTGGGACGTACGAGCAGTACTTC. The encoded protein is CASSFGTYEQYF.

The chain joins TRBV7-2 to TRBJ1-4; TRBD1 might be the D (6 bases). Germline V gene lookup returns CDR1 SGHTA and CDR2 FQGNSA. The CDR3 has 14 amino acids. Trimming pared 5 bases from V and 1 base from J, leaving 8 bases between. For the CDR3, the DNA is TGTGCCAGCAGCCAAGGGGGAACTAATGAAAAACTGTTTTTT. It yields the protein CASSQGGTNEKLFF.

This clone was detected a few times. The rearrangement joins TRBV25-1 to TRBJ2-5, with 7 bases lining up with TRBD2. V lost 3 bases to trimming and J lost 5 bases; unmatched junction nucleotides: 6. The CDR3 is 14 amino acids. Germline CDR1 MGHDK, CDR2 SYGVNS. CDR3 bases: TGTGCCAGCAGTGACGGGGGGACTCTTGAGACCCAGTACTTC. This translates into CASSDGGTLETQYF.

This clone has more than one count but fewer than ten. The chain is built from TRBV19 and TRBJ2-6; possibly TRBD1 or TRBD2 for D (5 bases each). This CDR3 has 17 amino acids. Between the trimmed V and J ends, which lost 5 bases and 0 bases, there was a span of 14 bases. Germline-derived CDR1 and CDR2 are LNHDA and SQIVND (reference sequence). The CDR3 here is CASSPSGGLSGANVLTF. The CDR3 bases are TGTGCCAGTAGTCCCAGTGGGGGTCTCTCTGGGGCCAACGTCCTGACTTTC.

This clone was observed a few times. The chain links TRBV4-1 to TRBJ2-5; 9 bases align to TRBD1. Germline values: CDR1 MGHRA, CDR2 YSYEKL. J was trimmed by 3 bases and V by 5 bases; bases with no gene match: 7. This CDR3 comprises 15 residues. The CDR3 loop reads CASSRSGTGKETQYF. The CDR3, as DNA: TGCGCCAGCAGCAGAAGTGGGACAGGGAAAGAGACCCAGTACTTC.

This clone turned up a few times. DNA of the CDR3: TGTGCCAGCAGTTGGGGGGCAGGGCCCACAGATACGCAGTATTTT. Translated: CASSWGAGPTDTQYF. This rearrangement joins TRBV27 to TRBJ2-3; perhaps D is TRBD1 or TRBD2 (6 bases each). This CDR3 has 15 residues. V lost 4 bases, J lost 2 bases, and 13 bases lay in between. The germline V gene encodes CDR1 MNHEY and CDR2 SMNVEV (reference sequence).

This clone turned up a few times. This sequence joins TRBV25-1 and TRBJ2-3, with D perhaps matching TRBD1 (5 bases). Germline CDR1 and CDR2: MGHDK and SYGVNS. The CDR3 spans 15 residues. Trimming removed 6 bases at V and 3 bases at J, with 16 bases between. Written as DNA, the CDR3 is TGTGCCAGCAGCTGGGGCTTGCTGGGTACAGATACGCAGTATTTT. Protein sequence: CASSWGLLGTDTQYF. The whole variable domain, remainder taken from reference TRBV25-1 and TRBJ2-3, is EADIYQTPRYLVIGTGKKITLECSQTMGHDKMYWYQQDPGMELHLIHYSYGVNSTEKGDLSSESTVSRIRTEHFPLTLESARPSHTSQYLCASSWGLLGTDTQYFGPGTRLTVL.

This CDR3 is CAWTYRGLKTYGYTF. The CDR3 DNA sequence: TGTGCCTGGACTTACAGGGGGCTAAAAACCTATGGCTACACCTTC. This chain joins TRBV30 and TRBJ1-2; 9 nucleotides agree with TRBD1. There are 15 residues in the CDR3. Germline V gives CDR1 GTSNPN, CDR2 SVGIG (reference sequence). J was trimmed by 4 bases and V by 4 bases; bases with no gene match: 10. The full variable domain, completed using reference TRBV30 and TRBJ1-2, is SQTIHQWPATLVQPVGSPLSLECTVEGTSNPNLYWYRQAAGRGLQLLFYSVGIGQISSEVPQNLSASRPQDRQFILSSKKLLLSDSGFYLCAWTYRGLKTYGYTFGSGTRLTVV.